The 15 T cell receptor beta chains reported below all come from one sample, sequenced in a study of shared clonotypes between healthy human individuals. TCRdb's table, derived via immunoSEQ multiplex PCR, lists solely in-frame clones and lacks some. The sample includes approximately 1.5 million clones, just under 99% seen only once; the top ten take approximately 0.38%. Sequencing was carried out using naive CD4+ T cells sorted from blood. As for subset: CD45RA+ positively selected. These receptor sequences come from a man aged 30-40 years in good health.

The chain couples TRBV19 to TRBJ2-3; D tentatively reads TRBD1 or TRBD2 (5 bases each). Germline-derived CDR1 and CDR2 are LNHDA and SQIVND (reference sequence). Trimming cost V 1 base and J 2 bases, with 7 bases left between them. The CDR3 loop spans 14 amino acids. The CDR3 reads CASSIGGTTDTQYF. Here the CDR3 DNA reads TGTGCCAGTAGTATAGGGGGGACCACAGATACGCAGTATTTT. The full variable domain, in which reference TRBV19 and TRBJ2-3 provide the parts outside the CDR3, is DGGITQSPKYLFRKEGQNVTLSCEQNLNHDAMYWYRQDPGQGLRLIYYSQIVNDFQKGDIAEGYSVSREKKESFPLTVTSAQKNPTAFYLCASSIGGTTDTQYFGPGTRLTVL.

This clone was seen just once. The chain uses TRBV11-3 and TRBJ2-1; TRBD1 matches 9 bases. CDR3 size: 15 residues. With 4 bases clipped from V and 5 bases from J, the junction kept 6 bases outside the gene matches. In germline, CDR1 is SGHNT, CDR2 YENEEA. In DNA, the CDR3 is TGTGCCAGCAGCTGGGGACAGGGATTAGACAATGAGCAGTTCTTC. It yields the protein CASSWGQGLDNEQFF.

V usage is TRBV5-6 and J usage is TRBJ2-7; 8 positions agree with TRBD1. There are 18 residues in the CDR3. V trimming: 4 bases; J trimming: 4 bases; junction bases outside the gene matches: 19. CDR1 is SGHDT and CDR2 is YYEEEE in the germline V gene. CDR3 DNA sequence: TGTGCCAGCAGCCACGGGGTCCGAGGAGCAGGGGGCCGGTACGAGCAGTACTTC. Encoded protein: CASSHGVRGAGGRYEQYF.

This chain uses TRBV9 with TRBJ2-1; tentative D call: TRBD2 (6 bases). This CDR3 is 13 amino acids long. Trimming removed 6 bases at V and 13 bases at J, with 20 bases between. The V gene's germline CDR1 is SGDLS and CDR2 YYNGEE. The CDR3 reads CASTNQGLSNQFF. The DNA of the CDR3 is TGTGCCAGCACCAACCAAGGACTATCAAACCAGTTCTTC.

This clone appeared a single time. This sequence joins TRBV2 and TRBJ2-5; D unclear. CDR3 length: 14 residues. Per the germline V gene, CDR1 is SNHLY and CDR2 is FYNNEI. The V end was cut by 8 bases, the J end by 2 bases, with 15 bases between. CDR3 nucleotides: TGTGCCAGCTGGATTAACCCCATTCAAGAGACCCAGTACTTC. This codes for CASWINPIQETQYF.

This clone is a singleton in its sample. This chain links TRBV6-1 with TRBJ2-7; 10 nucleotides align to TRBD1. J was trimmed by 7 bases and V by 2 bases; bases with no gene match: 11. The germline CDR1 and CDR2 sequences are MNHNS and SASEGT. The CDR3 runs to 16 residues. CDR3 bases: TGTGCCAGCAGTGAAATGGTCGGACAGGGGGTGGTTGAGCAGTACTTC. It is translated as CASSEMVGQGVVEQYF.

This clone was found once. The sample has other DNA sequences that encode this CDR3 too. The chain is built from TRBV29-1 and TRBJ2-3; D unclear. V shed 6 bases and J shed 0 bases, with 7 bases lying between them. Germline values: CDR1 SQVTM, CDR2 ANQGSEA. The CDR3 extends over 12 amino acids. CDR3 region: CSVDPSTDTQYF. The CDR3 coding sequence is TGCAGCGTCGACCCAAGCACAGATACGCAGTATTTT.

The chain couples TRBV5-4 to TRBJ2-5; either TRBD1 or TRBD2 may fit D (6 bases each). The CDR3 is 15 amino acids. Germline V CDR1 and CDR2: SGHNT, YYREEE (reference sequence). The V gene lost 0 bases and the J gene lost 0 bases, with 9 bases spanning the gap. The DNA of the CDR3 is TGTGCCAGCAGCTTGGTGGGGGGCGACCAAGAGACCCAGTACTTC. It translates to CASSLVGGDQETQYF.

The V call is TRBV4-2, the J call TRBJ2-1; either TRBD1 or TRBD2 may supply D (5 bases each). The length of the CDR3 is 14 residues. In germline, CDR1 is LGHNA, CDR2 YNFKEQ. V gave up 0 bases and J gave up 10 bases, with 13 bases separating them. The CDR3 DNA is TGTGCCAGCAGCCAAGATCACGGGGCTCAAGAGCAGTTCTTC. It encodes CASSQDHGAQEQFF.

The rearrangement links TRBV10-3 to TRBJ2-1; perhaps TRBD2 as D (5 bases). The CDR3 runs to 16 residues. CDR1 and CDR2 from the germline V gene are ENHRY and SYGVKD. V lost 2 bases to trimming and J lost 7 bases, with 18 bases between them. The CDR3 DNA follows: TGTGCCATCAGTGAGGGGTCCAGCCCTCGGGGTAATGAGCAGTTCTTC. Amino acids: CAISEGSSPRGNEQFF.

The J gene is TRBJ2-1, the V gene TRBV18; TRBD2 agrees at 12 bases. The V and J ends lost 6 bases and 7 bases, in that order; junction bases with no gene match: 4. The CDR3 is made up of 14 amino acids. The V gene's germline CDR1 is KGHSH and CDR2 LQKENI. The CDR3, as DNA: TGTGCCAGCTCTGGACTAGCGGGATTAAATGAGCAGTTCTTC. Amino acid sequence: CASSGLAGLNEQFF.

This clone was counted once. CDR3 DNA sequence: TGCGCCAGCAGCCCTACCGGCGCGGGCGATACGCAGTATTTT. Residues: CASSPTGAGDTQYF. The rearrangement uses TRBV4-3 and TRBJ2-3; perhaps TRBD2 as D (5 bases). V lost 4 bases, J lost 6 bases, and 14 bases lay in between. The length of the CDR3 is 14 residues. Germline values: CDR1 LGHNA, CDR2 YSLEER.

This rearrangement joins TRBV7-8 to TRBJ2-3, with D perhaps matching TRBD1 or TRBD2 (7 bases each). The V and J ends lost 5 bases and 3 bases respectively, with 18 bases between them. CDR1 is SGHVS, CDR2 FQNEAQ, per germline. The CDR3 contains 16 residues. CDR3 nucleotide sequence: TGTGCCAGCAGCACTGCAGGGGGGGGTTGGACAGATACGCAGTATTTT. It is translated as CASSTAGGGWTDTQYF.

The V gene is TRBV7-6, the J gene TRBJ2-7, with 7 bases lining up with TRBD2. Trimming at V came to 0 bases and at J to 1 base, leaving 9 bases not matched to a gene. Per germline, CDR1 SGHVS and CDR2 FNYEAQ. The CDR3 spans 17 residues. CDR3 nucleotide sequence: TGTGCCAGCAGCTTAGCTGTGGCGGGAGCAGGGTCCTACGAGCAGTACTTC. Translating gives CASSLAVAGAGSYEQYF. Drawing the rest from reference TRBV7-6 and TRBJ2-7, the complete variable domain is GAGVSQSPRYKVTKRGQDVALRCDPISGHVSLYWYRQALGQGPEFLTYFNYEAQQDKSGLPNDRFSAERPEGSISTLTIQRTEQRDSAMYRCASSLAVAGAGSYEQYFGPGTRLTVT.

The CDR3 DNA follows: TGCAGCGTTTGGACAGGTCGGCCCGGGAGAGACTACGAGCAGTACTTC. It translates to CSVWTGRPGRDYEQYF. The chain carries TRBV29-1 and TRBJ2-7; a weak D match, TRBD1 (7 bases). The V end was cut by 5 bases, the J end by 3 bases, with 23 bases between. CDR1 and CDR2 from the germline V gene are SQVTM and ANQGSEA. This CDR3 comprises 16 residues.